This T cell receptor beta chain was captured in a study of T cell changes during pregnancy in multiple sclerosis (dated by TCRdb to 2018 to 2020). For the study in its entirety: Changes in the T cell repertoire over the course of pregnancy were examined in this study in women with multiple sclerosis.

This clone appeared a single time. Its antigen target is currently unknown. There are no base qualities to consult, and no much larger clone falls within one base. Library prep was done by the immunoSEQ multiplex PCR assay. TCRdb retrieved this table from immuneACCESS and kept in-frame rearrangements only. Not all clones are present; in checked studies, unresolved V genes account for under half, and no reason is known for the remainder. This sample comprises over 35,000 clones, almost 95% of them detected only once. Clones ranked in the top ten supply 1% to 1.5% of the sample. Inclusive of the bounding cysteine and phenylalanine, the CDR3 is 14 residues long. The entry retains the CDR3 DNA only, 42 bases that are in frame from base 1. V is pared back by 3 bases and J by 0 bases, with 9 bases lying between the germline termini. Per the germline V gene (reference sequence), MNHEY is the CDR1 and SMNVEV is the CDR2.

The clonotype originates from a female donor with multiple sclerosis, enrolled in a pregnancy study. Sequenced material: peripheral blood. Recombination connected TRBV27 to TRBJ2-7, with the D gene not clear enough to name. The sequence in DNA is TGTGCCAGCAGTTTTTCGGATAGCTCCTACGAGCAGTACTTC. Its amino acids are CASSFSDSSYEQYF.